These 30 T cell receptor beta chains came from one sample sequenced in a study of Ad26.COV2.S vaccination and SARS-CoV-2 variants. Only in-frame clones appear in the TCRdb table, and some are missing; sequencing was by immunoSEQ multiplex PCR. Among about 680,000 clones listed, roughly 90% were seen once. Treatment reported: around 19 received Ad26.COV2.S at low or high dose, single or two shots; several received placebo; per-sample allocation not given. Each sample was drawn 63 days after the first injection (of vaccine or placebo). Material: peripheral blood, obtained in a trial of Ad26.COV2.S vaccine versus placebo. Receptors were obtained from a person aged 18 to 59 who received the Ad26.COV2.S COVID-19 vaccine or a placebo.

The gene calls are TRBV6-1 and TRBJ2-7; tentative D call: TRBD2 (6 bases). Germline V gene sequence: CDR1 MNHNS, CDR2 SASEGT. The CDR3 extends over 14 amino acids. The V and J ends lost 1 base and 9 bases respectively, with 16 bases between them. In DNA, the CDR3 is TGTGCCAGCAGTGAAGGGGGACTGCGGGCTGGGCAGTACTTC. Its translation is CASSEGGLRAGQYF.

The chain couples TRBV29-1 to TRBJ2-3; D is unclear. Germline CDR1 and CDR2: SQVTM and ANQGSEA. V gave up 7 bases and J gave up 2 bases, with 13 bases separating them. CDR3 length: 13 amino acids. CDR3: CSATAGSTDTQYF. CDR3 nucleotides: TGCAGCGCCACAGCTGGGTCCACAGATACGCAGTATTTT.

The gene calls are TRBV7-3 and TRBJ2-6; 7 positions agree with TRBD2. The J segment lost 2 bases and the V segment lost 1 base, leaving 2 bases of the junction unmatched. CDR3 length: 16 residues. CDR1 is SGHTA, CDR2 FQGTGA, per germline. This CDR3 is CASSLSGGAGANVLTF. The CDR3 bases are TGTGCCAGCAGCTTAAGCGGGGGTGCTGGGGCCAACGTCCTGACTTTC.

The chain has TRBV18 and TRBJ2-7; D is uncertain. V lost 0 bases and J 6 bases, leaving 15 bases between the germline ends. Germline assignment: CDR1 KGHSH and CDR2 LQKENI. The CDR3 is 15 residues long. The chain's CDR3 is CASSPPAGAVGEQYF. The DNA for the CDR3 is TGTGCCAGCTCACCACCGGCCGGCGCTGTTGGCGAGCAGTACTTC.

The V and J genes are TRBV7-8 and TRBJ1-4; 7 nucleotides match TRBD1. V lost 1 base to trimming and J lost 3 bases; unmatched junction nucleotides: 2. This CDR3 has 15 amino acids. The germline CDR1 and CDR2 sequences are SGHVS and FQNEAQ. The CDR3 DNA sequence: TGTGCCAGCAGCTTAGGCGGACAGGCTAATGAAAAACTGTTTTTT. Translating it yields CASSLGGQANEKLFF.

The CDR3 DNA follows: TGTGCCAGCAGGGCACTTTATAATTCACCCCTCCACTTT. It encodes CASRALYNSPLHF. The V gene is TRBV6-5, the J gene TRBJ1-6; D gene uncertain. Germline loops: CDR1 MNHEY, CDR2 SVGAGI. Trimming took 6 bases from V and 4 from J, leaving 7 bases between them. The CDR3 is made up of 13 amino acids.

This rearrangement joins TRBV7-8 to TRBJ2-1; D is possibly TRBD1 or TRBD2 (5 bases each). The length of the CDR3 is 14 residues. Germline V gives CDR1 SGHVS, CDR2 FQNEAQ. Trimming cost V 1 base and J 13 bases, with 17 bases left between them. The CDR3 DNA is TGTGCCAGCAGCTTAGGAGGCATGGGGGTGATACAGTTCTTC. This sequence encodes CASSLGGMGVIQFF. Full variable domain (rest looked up from reference TRBV7-8 and TRBJ2-1): GAGVSQSPRYKVAKRGQDVALRCDPISGHVSLFWYQQALGQGPEFLTYFQNEAQLDKSGLPSDRFFAERPEGSVSTLKIQRTQQEDSAVYLCASSLGGMGVIQFFGPGTRLTVL.

The chain couples TRBV5-1 to TRBJ2-1, with D hard to call. The CDR3 loop spans 15 amino acids. The V gene's germline CDR1 is SGHRS and CDR2 YFSETQ. The ends were cut back, 2 bases at V and 0 bases at J, with 9 bases in the middle. Here the CDR3 reads CASSFESSSYNEQFF. The CDR3 coding sequence is TGCGCCAGCAGCTTTGAGTCGAGCTCCTACAATGAGCAGTTCTTC.

This chain joins TRBV7-8 and TRBJ2-5, with 8 bases lining up with TRBD1. Germline lookup yields CDR1 SGHVS and CDR2 FQNEAQ. Trimming took 1 base from V and 5 from J; bases not matched to a gene: 9. The CDR3 runs to 16 residues. This CDR3 reads CASSLERTGMFETQYF. For the CDR3, the DNA is TGTGCCAGCAGCTTAGAGAGGACAGGGATGTTCGAGACCCAGTACTTC.

V and J are TRBV6-5 and TRBJ1-2; the D is unclear. V lost 7 bases to trimming and J lost 5 bases, with 8 bases between them. The CDR3 loop spans 11 amino acids. The germline V gene has CDR1 MNHEY and CDR2 SVGAGI. CDR3 nucleotide sequence: TGTGCCAGCATGGAGTATTATGGCTACACCTTC. Its protein is CASMEYYGYTF.

This chain's CDR3 is CASSVGVPTKQYF. CDR3 bases: TGTGCCAGCAGCGTAGGAGTTCCTACGAAGCAGTACTTC. This chain links TRBV9 with TRBJ2-7, with no clear D. Germline CDR1 SGDLS, CDR2 YYNGEE. V lost 0 bases and J lost 8, with 12 bases in between. The CDR3 sequence is 13 residues long.

J is TRBJ2-7 and V is TRBV4-1, with D possibly matching TRBD2 (6 bases). V was trimmed by 0 bases and J by 4 bases, leaving 7 bases between them. The length of the CDR3 is 13 residues. CDR1 and CDR2 (germline): MGHRA, YSYEKL. The DNA for the CDR3 is TGCGCCAGCAGCCAAGATGCGGGGTACGAGCAGTACTTC. Residues: CASSQDAGYEQYF.

Only one count was recorded for this clone. The gene calls are TRBV20-1 and TRBJ1-2; no clear D gene. The CDR3 spans 11 residues. V was clipped by 6 bases and J by 4 bases, with 9 bases between them. Germline CDR1 and CDR2: DFQATT and SNEGSKA (reference sequence). CDR3 sequence reads: CSASLSYGYTF. The CDR3 DNA reads as TGCAGTGCCTCACTCAGCTATGGCTACACCTTC.

The genes are TRBV27 and TRBJ2-3, with a weak D call TRBD1 (5 bases). This CDR3 has 12 residues. The V end lost 2 bases, the J end lost 5 bases, and 5 bases lay between the germline ends. Per the germline V gene, CDR1 is MNHEY and CDR2 is SMNVEV (reference sequence). The CDR3 bases are TGTGCCAGCAGTTTAACAGGAGATACGCAGTATTTT. This gives the protein CASSLTGDTQYF.

This sequence joins TRBV12-5 and TRBJ1-6, with a tentative D call TRBD1 (5 bases). Germline assignment: CDR1 LGHNT and CDR2 FRNRAP. V was cut by 5 bases and J by 14 bases, with 16 bases left in between. This CDR3 is 13 amino acids long. This CDR3 is CASGPRDLGSLHF. The CDR3 bases are TGTGCTAGTGGTCCGAGGGACTTGGGGTCCCTCCACTTT. Supplemented by reference TRBV12-5 and TRBJ1-6, the full variable domain reads DARVTQTPRHKVTEMGQEVTMRCQPILGHNTVFWYRQTMMQGLELLAYFRNRAPLDDSGMPKDRFSAEMPDATLATLKIQPSEPRDSAVYFCASGPRDLGSLHFGNGTRLTVT.

The chain carries TRBV7-2 and TRBJ2-1; 11 bases align to TRBD2. V shed 5 bases, J shed 9 bases, and the junction held 12 bases outside the gene matches. The CDR3 is 16 amino acids. Germline V CDR1 and CDR2: SGHTA, FQGNSA. The chain's CDR3 is CASSLGLAGPEGEQFF. The CDR3 nucleotides are TGTGCCAGCAGCCTCGGACTAGCGGGCCCCGAGGGTGAGCAGTTCTTC.

The V gene is TRBV19, the J gene TRBJ1-5; 7 bases match TRBD1. CDR3 length: 16 amino acids. Germline CDR1 reads LNHDA; CDR2 reads SQIVND (reference sequence). V was pared by 4 bases and J by 11 bases, with 17 bases of the junction left unmatched. The CDR3 is CASSKAPQGGDWSQHF. CDR3 coding DNA: TGTGCCAGTAGTAAGGCCCCGCAGGGGGGCGACTGGTCCCAGCATTTT.

The chain links TRBV5-4 to TRBJ1-4, with a tentative D call TRBD1 (5 bases). Germline values: CDR1 SGHNT, CDR2 YYREEE (reference sequence). This CDR3 comprises 14 residues. The germline V and J ends were trimmed by 1 base and 6 bases, with 10 bases remaining between them. The CDR3: CASSLRGSDEKLFF. The CDR3 DNA follows: TGTGCCAGCAGCTTGAGGGGTAGTGATGAAAAACTGTTTTTT.

The chain employs TRBV12-3 or TRBV12-4 and TRBJ2-7; D ambiguous. V lost 6 bases and J lost 4, with 13 bases in between. CDR3 length: 13 residues. CDR3 in DNA: TGTGCCAGCAGGCTCTATCCGGGTTACGAGCAGTACTTC. Protein sequence: CASRLYPGYEQYF.

This clone was seen a handful of times. This chain links TRBV19 with TRBJ1-1, with TRBD1 as a possible D gene (5 bases). There are 12 residues in the CDR3. Per the germline V gene, CDR1 is LNHDA and CDR2 is SQIVND (reference sequence). V dropped 11 bases and J dropped 4 bases, with 14 bases sitting between them. The CDR3 reads CAARTPPTEAFF. The CDR3 DNA reads TGTGCCGCCCGGACACCCCCCACTGAAGCTTTCTTT.

The CDR3 is CASSGTGAGHEQYF. In DNA, the CDR3 is TGTGCCAGCAGCGGTACAGGGGCCGGCCACGAGCAGTACTTC. V and J are TRBV11-2 and TRBJ2-7, with TRBD1 identical over 7 bases. CDR1 SGHAT and CDR2 FQNNGV come from the germline V gene. The junction had 9 bases not matched to a gene; V was cut back by 5 bases and J by 5 bases. The CDR3 has 14 amino acids.

The chain uses TRBV27 and TRBJ2-2, with no clear D. V lost 4 bases and J lost 6, with 6 bases in between. The CDR3 covers 12 residues. The germline V gene has CDR1 MNHEY and CDR2 SMNVEV (reference sequence). The CDR3 nucleotides read TGTGCCAGCAGTTATCACGCCGGGGAGCTGTTTTTT. Translation gives CASSYHAGELFF.

The chain employs TRBV18 and TRBJ2-3; tentatively, D is TRBD1 (6 bases). Deletions cut 2 bases from V and 2 bases from J, with 14 bases between. Per germline, CDR1 KGHSH and CDR2 LQKENI. This CDR3 has 16 residues. Here the CDR3 reads CASSPITGHSTDTQYF. CDR3 DNA: TGTGCCAGCTCACCAATAACGGGACACTCCACAGATACGCAGTATTTT.

V is TRBV25-1 and J is TRBJ2-7; D is uncertain. This CDR3 is built from 14 residues. Germline lookup yields CDR1 MGHDK and CDR2 SYGVNS. Trimming took off 2 bases at V and 0 bases at J, with 8 bases between the two ends. CDR3: CASSEAGPSYEQYF. CDR3 DNA: TGTGCCAGCAGTGAAGCAGGACCCTCCTACGAGCAGTACTTC.

This clone was detected only once. The V call is TRBV4-1, the J call TRBJ1-4, with D possibly TRBD1 on 5 matching bases. The CDR3 length is 14 residues. The V gene's germline CDR1 is MGHRA and CDR2 YSYEKL. The V gene lost 4 bases and the J gene lost 7 bases, with 13 bases spanning the gap. CDR3 coding DNA: TGCGCCAGCAGCCGGGGGAGGGAAGGTGAAAAACTGTTTTTT. This codes for CASSRGREGEKLFF.

The CDR3 region is CASSSRTGGADTQYF. Here the CDR3 DNA reads TGCGCCAGCAGCTCACGGACAGGGGGGGCAGATACGCAGTATTTT. The rearrangement links TRBV5-1 to TRBJ2-3, with TRBD1 matching over 10 bases. CDR3 length: 15 residues. The V gene's germline CDR1 is SGHRS and CDR2 YFSETQ. V lost 3 bases and J lost 4; bases outside the gene matches: 5.

This clone was detected once. This rearrangement joins TRBV5-4 to TRBJ2-2; D not certain. There are 12 residues in the CDR3. The V and J ends lost 2 bases and 6 bases respectively, with 5 bases between them. Per germline, CDR1 SGHNT and CDR2 YYREEE (reference sequence). The CDR3 region is CASSFDAGELFF. The CDR3 DNA follows: TGTGCCAGCAGCTTCGACGCCGGGGAGCTGTTTTTT.

The rearrangement joins TRBV7-2 to TRBJ2-7; no clear D. The CDR3 is 13 amino acids. CDR1 and CDR2 from the germline V gene are SGHTA and FQGNSA. Trimming left V 6 bases short and J 2 bases short, with 11 bases between. The CDR3, as DNA: TGTGCCAGCAGACGCTCGGGTGCCTACGAGCAGTACTTC. Amino acid sequence: CASRRSGAYEQYF.

The CDR3 DNA sequence: TGTGCCAGCAGCAAGGGACTAGCGTACACCGGGGAGCTGTTTTTT. Residues: CASSKGLAYTGELFF. V and J are TRBV5-4 and TRBJ2-2; 10 bases fit TRBD2. J was trimmed by 3 bases and V by 4 bases; bases with no gene match: 3. CDR1 SGHNT and CDR2 YYREEE come from the germline V gene (reference sequence). The length of the CDR3 is 15 residues.

The chain employs TRBV6-5 and TRBJ2-1; 7 bases fit TRBD1. Germline V gives CDR1 MNHEY, CDR2 SVGAGI. V lost 2 bases, J lost 7 bases, and 8 bases stayed unmatched. The CDR3 consists of 15 residues. CDR3 coding DNA: TGTGCCAGCAGTTACGAACGACAGGGCGGGAATGAGCAGTTCTTC. Translation gives CASSYERQGGNEQFF.